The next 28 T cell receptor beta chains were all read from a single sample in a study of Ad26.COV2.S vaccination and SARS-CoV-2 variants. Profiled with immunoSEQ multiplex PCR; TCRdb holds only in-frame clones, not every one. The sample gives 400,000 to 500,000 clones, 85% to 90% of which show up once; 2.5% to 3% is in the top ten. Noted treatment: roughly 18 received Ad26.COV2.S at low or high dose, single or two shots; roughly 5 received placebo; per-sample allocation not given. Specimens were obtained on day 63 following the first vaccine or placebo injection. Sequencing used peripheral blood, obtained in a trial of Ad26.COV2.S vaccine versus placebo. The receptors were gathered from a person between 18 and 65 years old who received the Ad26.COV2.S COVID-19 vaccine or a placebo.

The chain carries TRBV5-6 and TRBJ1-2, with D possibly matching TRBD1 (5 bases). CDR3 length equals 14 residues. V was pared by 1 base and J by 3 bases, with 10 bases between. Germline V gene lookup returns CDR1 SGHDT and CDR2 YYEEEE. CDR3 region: CASSLQGGDYGYTF. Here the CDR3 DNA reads TGTGCCAGCAGCTTGCAGGGAGGGGACTATGGCTACACCTTC.

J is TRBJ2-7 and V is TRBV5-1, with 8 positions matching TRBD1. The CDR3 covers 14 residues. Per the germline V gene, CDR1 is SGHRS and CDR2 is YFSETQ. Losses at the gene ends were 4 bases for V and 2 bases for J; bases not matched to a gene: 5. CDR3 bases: TGCGCCAGCAGCAACGGACAGGGTGCCTACGAGCAGTACTTC. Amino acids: CASSNGQGAYEQYF. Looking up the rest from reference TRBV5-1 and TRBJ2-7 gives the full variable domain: KAGVTQTPRYLIKTRGQQVTLSCSPISGHRSVSWYQQTPGQGLQFLFEYFSETQRNKGNFPGRFSGRQFSNSRSEMNVSTLELGDSALYLCASSNGQGAYEQYFGPGTRLTVT.

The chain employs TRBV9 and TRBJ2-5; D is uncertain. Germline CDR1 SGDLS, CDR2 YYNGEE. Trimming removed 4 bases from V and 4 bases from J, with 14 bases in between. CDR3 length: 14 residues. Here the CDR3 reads CASSPRRRPETQYF. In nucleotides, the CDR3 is TGTGCCAGCAGCCCTCGACGAAGACCAGAGACCCAGTACTTC.

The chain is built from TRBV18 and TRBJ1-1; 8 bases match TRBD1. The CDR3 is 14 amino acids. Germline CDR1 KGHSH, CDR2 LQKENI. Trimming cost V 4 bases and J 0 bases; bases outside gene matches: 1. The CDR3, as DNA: TGTGCCAGCTCACGGGACAGGCTGAACACTGAAGCTTTCTTT. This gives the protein CASSRDRLNTEAFF.

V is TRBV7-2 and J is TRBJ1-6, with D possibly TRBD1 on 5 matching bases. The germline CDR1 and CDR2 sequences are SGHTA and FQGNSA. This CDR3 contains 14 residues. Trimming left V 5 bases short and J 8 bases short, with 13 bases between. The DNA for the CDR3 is TGTGCCAGCAGCCCAGTGGGGGAGTATTCACCCCTCCACTTT. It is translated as CASSPVGEYSPLHF.

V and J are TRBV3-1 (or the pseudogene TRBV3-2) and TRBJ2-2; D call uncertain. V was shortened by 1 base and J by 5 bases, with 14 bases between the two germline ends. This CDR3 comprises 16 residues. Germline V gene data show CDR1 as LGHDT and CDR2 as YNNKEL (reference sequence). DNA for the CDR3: TGTGCCAGCAGCCAAGTTCATGTTAGTTATACCGGGGAGCTGTTTTTT. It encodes CASSQVHVSYTGELFF.

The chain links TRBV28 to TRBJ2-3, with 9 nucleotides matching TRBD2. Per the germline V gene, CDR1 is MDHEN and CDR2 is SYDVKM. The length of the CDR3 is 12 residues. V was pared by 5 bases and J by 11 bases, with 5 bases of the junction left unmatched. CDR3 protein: CASSRGLARQYF. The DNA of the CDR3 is TGTGCCAGCAGTAGGGGACTAGCCAGGCAGTATTTT.

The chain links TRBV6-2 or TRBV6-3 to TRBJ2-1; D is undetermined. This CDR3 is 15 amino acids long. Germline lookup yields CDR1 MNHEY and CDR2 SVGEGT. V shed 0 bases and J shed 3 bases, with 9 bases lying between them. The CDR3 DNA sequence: TGTGCCAGCAGTTACTCGCTTACGAACTACAATGAGCAGTTCTTC. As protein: CASSYSLTNYNEQFF.

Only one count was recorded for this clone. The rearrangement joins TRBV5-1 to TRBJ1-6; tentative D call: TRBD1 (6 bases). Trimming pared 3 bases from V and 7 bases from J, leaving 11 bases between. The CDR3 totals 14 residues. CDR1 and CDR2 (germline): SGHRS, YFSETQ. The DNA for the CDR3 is TGCGCCAGCAGCTCAGCAACAGGGAATTCACCCCTCCACTTT. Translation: CASSSATGNSPLHF. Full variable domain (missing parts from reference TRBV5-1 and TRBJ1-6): KAGVTQTPRYLIKTRGQQVTLSCSPISGHRSVSWYQQTPGQGLQFLFEYFSETQRNKGNFPGRFSGRQFSNSRSEMNVSTLELGDSALYLCASSSATGNSPLHFGNGTRLTVT.

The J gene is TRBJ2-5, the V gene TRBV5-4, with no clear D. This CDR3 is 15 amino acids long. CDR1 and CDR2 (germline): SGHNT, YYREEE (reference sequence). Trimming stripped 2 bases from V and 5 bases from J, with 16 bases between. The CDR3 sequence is CASSLNAGAGETQYF. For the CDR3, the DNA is TGTGCCAGCAGCTTAAATGCCGGCGCCGGCGAGACCCAGTACTTC.

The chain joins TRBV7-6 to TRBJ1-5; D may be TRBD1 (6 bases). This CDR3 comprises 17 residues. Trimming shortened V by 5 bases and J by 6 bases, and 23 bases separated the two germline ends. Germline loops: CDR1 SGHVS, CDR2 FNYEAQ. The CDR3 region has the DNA TGTGCCAGCAGCAGAACCCCGGGACATCTCAGGGGTCAGCCCCAGCATTTT. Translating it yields CASSRTPGHLRGQPQHF.

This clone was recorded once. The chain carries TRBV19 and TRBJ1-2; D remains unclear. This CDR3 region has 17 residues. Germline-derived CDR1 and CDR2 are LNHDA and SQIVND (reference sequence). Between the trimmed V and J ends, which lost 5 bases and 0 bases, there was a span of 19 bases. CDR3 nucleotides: TGTGCCAGTAGTCCAGGTCTCGGGGTGTCAGCTAACTATGGCTACACCTTC. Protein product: CASSPGLGVSANYGYTF.

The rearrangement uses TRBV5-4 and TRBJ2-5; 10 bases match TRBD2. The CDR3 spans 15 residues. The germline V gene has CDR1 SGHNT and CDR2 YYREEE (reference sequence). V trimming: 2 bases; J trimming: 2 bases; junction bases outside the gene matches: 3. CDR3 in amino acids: CASSFLAGVQETQYF. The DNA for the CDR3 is TGTGCCAGCAGCTTCCTAGCGGGGGTTCAAGAGACCCAGTACTTC.

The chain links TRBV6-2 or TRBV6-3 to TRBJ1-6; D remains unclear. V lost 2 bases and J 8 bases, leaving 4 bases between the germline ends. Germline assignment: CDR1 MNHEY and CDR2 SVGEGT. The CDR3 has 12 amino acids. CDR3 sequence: CASSYGDSPLHF. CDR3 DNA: TGTGCCAGCAGTTACGGGGATTCACCCCTCCACTTT.

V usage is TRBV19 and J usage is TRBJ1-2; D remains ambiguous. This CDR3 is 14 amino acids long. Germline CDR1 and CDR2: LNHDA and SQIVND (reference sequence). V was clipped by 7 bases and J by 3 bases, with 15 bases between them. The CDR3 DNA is TGTGCCAGTATCCCATCCGGGTTGGACTATGGCTACACCTTC. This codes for CASIPSGLDYGYTF.

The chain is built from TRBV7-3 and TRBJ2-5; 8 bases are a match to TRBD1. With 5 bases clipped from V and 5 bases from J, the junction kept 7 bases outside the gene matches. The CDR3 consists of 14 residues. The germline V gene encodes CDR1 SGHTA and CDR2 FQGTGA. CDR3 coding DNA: TGTGCCAGCAGCACGGCAGGGGGCGAGGAGACCCAGTACTTC. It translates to CASSTAGGEETQYF. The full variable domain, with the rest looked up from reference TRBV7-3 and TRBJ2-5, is GAGVSQTPSNKVTEKGKYVELRCDPISGHTALYWYRQSLGQGPEFLIYFQGTGAADDSGLPNDRFFAVRPEGSVSTLKIQRTERGDSAVYLCASSTAGGEETQYFGPGTRLLVL.

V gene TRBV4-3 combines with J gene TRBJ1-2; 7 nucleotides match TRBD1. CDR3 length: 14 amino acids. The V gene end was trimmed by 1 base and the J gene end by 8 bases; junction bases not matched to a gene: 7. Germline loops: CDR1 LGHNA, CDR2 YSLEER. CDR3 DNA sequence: TGCGCCAGCAGCCAAGTCGAGGGGGCGTCGGGCTACACCTTC. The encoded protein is CASSQVEGASGYTF.

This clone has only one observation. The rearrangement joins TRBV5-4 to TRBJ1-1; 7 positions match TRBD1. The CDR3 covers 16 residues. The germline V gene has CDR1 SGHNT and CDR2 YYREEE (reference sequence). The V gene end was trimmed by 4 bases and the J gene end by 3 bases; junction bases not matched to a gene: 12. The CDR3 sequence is CASSGWDSAVYTEAFF. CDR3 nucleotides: TGTGCCAGCAGCGGGTGGGACAGCGCTGTTTACACTGAAGCTTTCTTT.

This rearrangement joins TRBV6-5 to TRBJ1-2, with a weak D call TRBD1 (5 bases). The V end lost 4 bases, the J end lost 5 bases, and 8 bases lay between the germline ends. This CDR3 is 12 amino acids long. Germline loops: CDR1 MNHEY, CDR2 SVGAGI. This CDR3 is CASSWKGYGYTF. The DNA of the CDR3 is TGTGCCAGCAGTTGGAAGGGGTATGGCTACACCTTC.

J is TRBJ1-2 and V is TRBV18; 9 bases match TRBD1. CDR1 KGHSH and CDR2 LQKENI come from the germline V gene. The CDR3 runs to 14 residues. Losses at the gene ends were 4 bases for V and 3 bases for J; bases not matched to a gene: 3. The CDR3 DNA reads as TGTGCCAGCTCACAGGGACAGGGATACTATGGCTACACCTTC. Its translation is CASSQGQGYYGYTF.

Written as DNA, the CDR3 is TGTGCCAGCAGCTTAACCGACAGGTCGTACAATGAGCAGTTCTTC. This codes for CASSLTDRSYNEQFF. The chain is built from TRBV5-4 and TRBJ2-1; maybe TRBD1 (6 bases). Trimming removed 2 bases at V and 4 bases at J, with 13 bases between. The CDR3 contains 15 residues. Germline V CDR1 and CDR2: SGHNT, YYREEE (reference sequence). Together with reference TRBV5-4 and TRBJ2-1, the CDR3 gives the full variable domain: ETGVTQSPTHLIKTRGQQVTLRCSSQSGHNTVSWYQQALGQGPQFIFQYYREEENGRGNFPPRFSGLQFPNYSSELNVNALELDDSALYLCASSLTDRSYNEQFFGPGTRLTVL.

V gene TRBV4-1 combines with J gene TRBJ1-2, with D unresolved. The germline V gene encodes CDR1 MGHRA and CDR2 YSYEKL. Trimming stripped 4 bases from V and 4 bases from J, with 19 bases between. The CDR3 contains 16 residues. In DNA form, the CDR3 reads TGCGCCAGCAGCCCTTCGTACCCGGGGAAGGGCTATGGCTACACCTTC. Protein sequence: CASSPSYPGKGYGYTF.

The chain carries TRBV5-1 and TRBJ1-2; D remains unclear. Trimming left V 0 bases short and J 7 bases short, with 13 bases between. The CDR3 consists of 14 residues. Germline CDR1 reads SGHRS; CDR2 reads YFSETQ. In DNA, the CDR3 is TGCGCCAGCAGCTTGGAAGGGAGACAAGGTGGCTACACCTTC. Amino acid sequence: CASSLEGRQGGYTF. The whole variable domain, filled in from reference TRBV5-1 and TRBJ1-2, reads KAGVTQTPRYLIKTRGQQVTLSCSPISGHRSVSWYQQTPGQGLQFLFEYFSETQRNKGNFPGRFSGRQFSNSRSEMNVSTLELGDSALYLCASSLEGRQGGYTFGSGTRLTVV.

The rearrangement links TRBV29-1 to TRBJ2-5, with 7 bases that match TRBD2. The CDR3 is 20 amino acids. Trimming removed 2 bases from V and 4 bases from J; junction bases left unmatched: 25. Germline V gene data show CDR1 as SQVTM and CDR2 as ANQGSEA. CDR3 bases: TGCAGCGTTGAAACCAGTACCCCCGGGTTACTGACTAGCATTGGAGAGACCCAGTACTTC. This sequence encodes CSVETSTPGLLTSIGETQYF.

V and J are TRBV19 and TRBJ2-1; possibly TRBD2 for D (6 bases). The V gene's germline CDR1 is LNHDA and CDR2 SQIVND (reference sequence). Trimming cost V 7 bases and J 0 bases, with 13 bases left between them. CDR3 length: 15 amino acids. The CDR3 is CASIAGGASYNEQFF. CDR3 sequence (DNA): TGTGCCAGTATCGCGGGCGGGGCCTCCTACAATGAGCAGTTCTTC.

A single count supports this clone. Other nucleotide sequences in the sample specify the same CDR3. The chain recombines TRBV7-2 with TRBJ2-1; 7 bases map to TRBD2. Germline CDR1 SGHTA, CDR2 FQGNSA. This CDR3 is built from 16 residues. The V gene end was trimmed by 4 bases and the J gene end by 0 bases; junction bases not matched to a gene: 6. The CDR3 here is CASSSGRGSSYNEQFF. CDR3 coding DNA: TGTGCCAGCAGCTCGGGGCGCGGGAGCTCCTACAATGAGCAGTTCTTC.

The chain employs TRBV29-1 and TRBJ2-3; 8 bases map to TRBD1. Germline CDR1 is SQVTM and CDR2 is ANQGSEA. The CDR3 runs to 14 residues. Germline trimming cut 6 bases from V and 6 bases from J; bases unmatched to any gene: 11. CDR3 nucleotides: TGCAGCGTCACCTACGACAGGGGCTGGGATACGCAGTATTTT. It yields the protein CSVTYDRGWDTQYF.

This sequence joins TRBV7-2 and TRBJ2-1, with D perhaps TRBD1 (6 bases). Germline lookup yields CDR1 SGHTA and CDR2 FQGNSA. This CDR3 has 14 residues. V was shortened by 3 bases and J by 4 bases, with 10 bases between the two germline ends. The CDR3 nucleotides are TGTGCCAGCAGCTTGCAGGGGATTTACAATGAGCAGTTCTTC. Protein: CASSLQGIYNEQFF.